This entry is about one TCR beta chain. In this sample, this clonotype turned up a few times. What this receptor recognizes is not known. It has no much larger one-base neighbor in the sample; base qualities were not kept. V is clipped by 1 base and J by 4 bases, and the sequence between their germline boundaries is 7 bases long. From the cysteine up to the phenylalanine, the CDR3 has a length of 13 residues. Only CDR3 DNA remains: 39 bases, in frame from the first base. Sequences KGHSH (CDR1) and LQKENI (CDR2) are obtained from the germline V gene. This entry comes from a study of response to subunit inactivated influenza vaccine (dated by TCRdb to the late 2010s). Regarding the study in general: Deep quantitative T cell receptor repertoire profiling was used in the study to track responses to a trivalent subunit inactivated influenza vaccine. What the study reported, not specific to this receptor: The authors suggested that each seasonal influenza vaccination may recruit only a limited number of new T cells.

The library relied on RT-PCR. The sample was run on an Illumina HiSeq 2500. TCRdb reanalyzed the raw reads on its own, using fastp at Q25 for trimming and MiXCR for clone calling, and kept in-frame beta chains. Every entry covers one CDR3 protein and lists the most common genes and DNA from its rows. Here the sample has some 570,000 distinct CDR3 sequences; roughly 10% occur a single time. The ten largest make up 9.5% to 11% of the sample. The sample was also linked to a second study, of T cells expressing NK-cell markers. As the second study states: 5'RACE template switching, by which a universal primer site and unique molecular identifiers were added, was used to make TCR beta cDNA libraries. TCR beta-chain repertoires were profiled in sorted CD3+CD56+NKG2C+, CD3+CD56+NKG2C- and CD3+CD56-NKG2C+ T-cell subsets from several donors. Among the eight sequenced donors, only one was HCMV-seronegative, while the other seven were HCMV-seropositive. To restrict sorting to alphabetaTCR-expressing T cells, an anti-gammadeltaTCR antibody was added in several experiments. In several donors, the dominant CD3+CD56+NKG2C+ clonotypes were found to rank among the top 10 CD8+ clonotypes and to make up 1.0-7.0% of CD8+ T cells. Those dominant clonotypes were again the most abundant among CD3+CD56-NKG2C+ cells in four donors, at about 25-65%. Whether the expanded NKG2C-expressing T cell clones were specific for HCMV antigens was left unclear. The study sequenced eight donors, all healthy volunteers chosen at random: three men and five women. To determine HCMV serostatus, a commercial ELISA kit was used to detect HCMV-specific IgG in serum. Ficoll density gradient centrifugation was used to isolate peripheral blood mononuclear cells from blood. For about 6 donors, bulk peripheral blood T-cell repertoires were additionally sequenced from unsorted PBMC. cDNA synthesis was primed from the TCR beta constant segment, followed by two successive PCR amplification steps. Sequencing of the libraries produced 2 x 150 bp reads on Illumina HiSeq 2000/2500, MiSeq or NextSeq. MIGEC was used to demultiplex reads and group reads by UMI, and MiTCR was used to assemble and quantify clonotypes. To exclude erroneous sequences, any TCR cDNA sequence not supported by at least two reads was discarded. The tcR package was used for downstream repertoire analysis, and clonotypes were matched between fractions using CDR3 nucleotide sequence together with V segment. Antigen specificity was annotated against VDJdb with VDJmatch, allowing one amino acid substitution in CDR3.

The sequencing here drew on PBMCs from blood, taken on the day of vaccination. The receptor chain draws on TRBV18 and TRBJ2-5; no D gene is confidently identified. This clonotype was sampled from a man aged 50 to 60 who received an inactivated influenza vaccine. Donor details come from another sample of the same person, matched by shared clones. The CDR3 loop reads CASSPQAGETQYF. The nucleotides are TGTGCCAGCTCACCACAGGCCGGAGAGACCCAGTACTTC. With all but the CDR3 taken from the reference TRBV18 and TRBJ2-5 genes, the full variable domain is: NAGVMQNPRHLVRRRGQEARLRCSPMKGHSHVYWYRQLPEEGLKFMVYLQKENIIDESGMPKERFSAEFPKEGPSILRIQQVVRGDSAAYFCASSPQAGETQYFGPGTRLLVL.